By share, the clone carrying this T cell receptor (beta chain) ranks as large. The time point: sample taken at primary tumor resection. Donation came from approximately 69 patients with untreated early-stage non-small cell lung cancer. Whole RNA was taken from tumor, nontumor lung or frozen PBMC; it was then sequenced unsorted. The data derive from a study of spatial heterogeneity in lung cancer. V was shortened by 2 bases and J by 6 bases, with 16 bases between the two germline ends. This CDR3 contains 15 residues. The germline gives CDR1 MNHEY, CDR2 SVGAGI. TCRdb itself ran the 5' RACE reads through MiXCR, one entry per CDR3 protein. The repertoire holds several thousand distinct CDR3 sequences, with about 8% as singletons.

The specimen comprised normal lung tissue next to the tumor, sampled at surgery. This TCR derives from a female donor with early-stage non-small cell lung cancer. The genes are TRBV6-5 and TRBJ1-1; no reliable D call. As DNA, the CDR3 is TGTGCCAGCAGTTACCGTGGGGTAGGCGGCGCTGAAGCTTTCTTT. Protein sequence: CASSYRGVGGAEAFF.